Listed here is a single T cell receptor (beta chain). Its antigen is undetermined. This entry is derived from a study of vaccination effects on CD4 cells after COVID-19. Looking at the study overall: Sampling occurred a median 72 days post second dose, range 14 to 241.

Whole-study results and caveats: Infection- and vaccine-induced clones contracted markedly late after vaccination.

The V end lost 0 bases, the J end lost 2 bases, and 9 bases lay between the germline ends. The CDR3 runs to 14 residues. In germline, CDR1 is SGHDT, CDR2 YYEEEE. Sequencing used immunoSEQ multiplex PCR; TCRdb keeps in-frame clones, though not all of them. The sample carries 9,500 to 15,000 clones, about 72% recorded once. Before sequencing took place, the ViraFEST assay used viral peptide pools to expand antigen-specific CD4+ T cells. Upon completion of roughly ten days in culture, CD4+ T cells were isolated. Each person got two doses of an mRNA SARS-CoV-2 vaccine, BNT162b2 or mRNA-1273. Cultures got half-medium changes with IL-2 on days 3 and 7.

The input for sequencing was CD4+ T cells from PBMCs cultured with SARS-CoV-2 spike peptides, taken after COVID-19 vaccination. This chain links TRBV5-6 with TRBJ2-7; D perhaps matches TRBD1 (5 bases). This sequence originates from a human donor who received a COVID-19 vaccine. CDR3 sequence: CASSLDGAAYEQYF. As DNA, the CDR3 is TGTGCCAGCAGCTTGGATGGGGCAGCCTACGAGCAGTACTTC.